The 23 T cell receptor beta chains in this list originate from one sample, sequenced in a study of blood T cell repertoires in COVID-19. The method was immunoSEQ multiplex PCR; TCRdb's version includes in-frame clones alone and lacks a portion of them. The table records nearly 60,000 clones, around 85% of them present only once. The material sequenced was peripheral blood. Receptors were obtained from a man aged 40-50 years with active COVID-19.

Here the CDR3 DNA reads TGTGCCAGCAGCCAAGATATGGCGAGACTAGCGGGAGCCAAAAACATTCAGTACTTC. Protein: CASSQDMARLAGAKNIQYF. This chain uses TRBV4-2 with TRBJ2-4, with TRBD2 matching 10 bases. J lost 0 bases, V lost 0 bases, and 8 bases had no gene match. CDR3 size: 19 residues. Germline V gene lookup returns CDR1 LGHNA and CDR2 YNFKEQ.

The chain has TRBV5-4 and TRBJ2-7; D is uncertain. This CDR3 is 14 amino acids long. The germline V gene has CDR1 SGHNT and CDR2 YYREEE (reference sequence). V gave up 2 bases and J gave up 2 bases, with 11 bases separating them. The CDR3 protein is CASSLEVGAYEQYF. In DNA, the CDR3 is TGTGCCAGCAGCTTAGAGGTTGGAGCCTACGAGCAGTACTTC.

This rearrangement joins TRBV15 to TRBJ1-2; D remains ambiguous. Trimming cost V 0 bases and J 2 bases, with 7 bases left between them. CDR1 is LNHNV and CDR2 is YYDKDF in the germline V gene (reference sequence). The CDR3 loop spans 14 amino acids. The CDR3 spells CATSRDSGNYGYTF. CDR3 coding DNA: TGTGCCACCAGCAGAGATTCGGGGAACTATGGCTACACCTTC.

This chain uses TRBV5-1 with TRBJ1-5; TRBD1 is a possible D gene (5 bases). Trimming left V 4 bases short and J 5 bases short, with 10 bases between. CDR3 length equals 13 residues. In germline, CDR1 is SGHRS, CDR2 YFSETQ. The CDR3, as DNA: TGCGCCAGCAGCCCCCGGGGGGATCAGCCCCAGCATTTT. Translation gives CASSPRGDQPQHF.

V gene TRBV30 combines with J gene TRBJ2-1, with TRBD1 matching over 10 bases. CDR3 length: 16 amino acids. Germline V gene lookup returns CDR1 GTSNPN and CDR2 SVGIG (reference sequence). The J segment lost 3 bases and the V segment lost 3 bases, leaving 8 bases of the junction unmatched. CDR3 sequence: CAWRRPGQGRYNEQFF. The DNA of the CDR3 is TGTGCCTGGAGACGACCGGGACAGGGGCGCTACAATGAGCAGTTCTTC.

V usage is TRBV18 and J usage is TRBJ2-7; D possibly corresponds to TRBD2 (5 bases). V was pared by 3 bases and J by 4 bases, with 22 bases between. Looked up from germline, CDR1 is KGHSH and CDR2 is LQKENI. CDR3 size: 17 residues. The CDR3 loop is CASSPLGLGHGSYEQYF. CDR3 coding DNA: TGTGCCAGCTCACCCCTTGGACTGGGCCATGGGTCATACGAGCAGTACTTC.

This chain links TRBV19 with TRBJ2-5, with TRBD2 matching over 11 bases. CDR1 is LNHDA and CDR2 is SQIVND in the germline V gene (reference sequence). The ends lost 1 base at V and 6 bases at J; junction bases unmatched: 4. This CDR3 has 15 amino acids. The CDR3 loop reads CASSIGPSGRQTQYF. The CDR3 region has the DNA TGTGCCAGTAGTATAGGTCCTAGCGGGAGGCAGACCCAGTACTTC.

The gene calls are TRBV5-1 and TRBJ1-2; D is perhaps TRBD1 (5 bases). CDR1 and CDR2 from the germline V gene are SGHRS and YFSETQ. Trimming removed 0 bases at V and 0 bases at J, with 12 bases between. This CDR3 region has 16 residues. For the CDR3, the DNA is TGCGCCAGCAGCTTGGCCTGGACATCTTCTAACTATGGCTACACCTTC. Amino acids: CASSLAWTSSNYGYTF.

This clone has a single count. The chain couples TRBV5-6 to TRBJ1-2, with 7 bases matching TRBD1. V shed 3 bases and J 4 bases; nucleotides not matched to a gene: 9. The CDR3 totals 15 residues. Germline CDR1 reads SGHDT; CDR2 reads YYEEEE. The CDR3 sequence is CASSSVTGVAYGYTF. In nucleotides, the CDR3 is TGTGCCAGCAGCTCAGTTACAGGGGTAGCCTATGGCTACACCTTC.

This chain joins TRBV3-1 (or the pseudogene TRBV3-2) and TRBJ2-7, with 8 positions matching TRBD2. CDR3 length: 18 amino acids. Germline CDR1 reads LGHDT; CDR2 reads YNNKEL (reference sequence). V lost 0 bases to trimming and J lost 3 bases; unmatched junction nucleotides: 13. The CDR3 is CASSQESPLAAWGYEQYF. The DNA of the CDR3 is TGTGCCAGCAGCCAAGAAAGCCCACTAGCGGCCTGGGGCTACGAGCAGTACTTC.

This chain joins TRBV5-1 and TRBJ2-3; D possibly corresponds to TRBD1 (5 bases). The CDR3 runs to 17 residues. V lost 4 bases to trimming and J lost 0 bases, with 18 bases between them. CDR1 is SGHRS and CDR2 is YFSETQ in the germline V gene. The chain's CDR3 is CASSPDIRQTSTDTQYF. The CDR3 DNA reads TGCGCCAGCAGCCCAGACATTAGACAGACTAGCACAGATACGCAGTATTTT.

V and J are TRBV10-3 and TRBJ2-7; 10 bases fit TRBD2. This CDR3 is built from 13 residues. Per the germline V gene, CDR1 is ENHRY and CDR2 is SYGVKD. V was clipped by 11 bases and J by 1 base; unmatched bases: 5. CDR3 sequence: CAVASGSSYEQYF. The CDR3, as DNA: TGTGCCGTAGCTAGCGGGAGTTCCTACGAGCAGTACTTC.

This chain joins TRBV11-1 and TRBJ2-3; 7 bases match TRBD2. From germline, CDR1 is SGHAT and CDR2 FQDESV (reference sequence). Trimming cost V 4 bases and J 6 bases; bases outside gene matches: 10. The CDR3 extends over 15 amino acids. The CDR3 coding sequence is TGTGCCAGCAGCTCCCTGCGGGAGCAGCCGGATACGCAGTATTTT. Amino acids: CASSSLREQPDTQYF.

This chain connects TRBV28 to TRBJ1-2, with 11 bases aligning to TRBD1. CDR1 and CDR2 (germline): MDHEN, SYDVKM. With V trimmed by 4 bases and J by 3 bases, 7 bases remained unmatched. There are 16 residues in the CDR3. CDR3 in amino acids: CASSSDRGLVDYGYTF. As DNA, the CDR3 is TGTGCCAGCAGTTCGGACAGGGGGCTCGTTGACTATGGCTACACCTTC.

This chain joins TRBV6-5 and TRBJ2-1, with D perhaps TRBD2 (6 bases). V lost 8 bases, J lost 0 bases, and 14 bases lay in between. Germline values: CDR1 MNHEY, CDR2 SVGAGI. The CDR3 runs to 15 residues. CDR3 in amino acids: CASWRAVSSYNEQFF. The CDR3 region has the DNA TGTGCCAGCTGGAGGGCAGTGAGCTCCTACAATGAGCAGTTCTTC.

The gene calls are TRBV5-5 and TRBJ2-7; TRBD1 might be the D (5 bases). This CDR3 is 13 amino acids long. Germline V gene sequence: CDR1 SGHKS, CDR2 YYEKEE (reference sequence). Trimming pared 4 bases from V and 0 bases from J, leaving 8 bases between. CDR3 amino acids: CASSGASSYEQYF. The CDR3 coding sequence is TGTGCCAGCAGCGGGGCAAGCTCCTACGAGCAGTACTTC.

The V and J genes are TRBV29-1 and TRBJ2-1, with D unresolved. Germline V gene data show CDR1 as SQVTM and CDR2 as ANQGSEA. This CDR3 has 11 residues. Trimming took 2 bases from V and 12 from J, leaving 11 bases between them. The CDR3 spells CSVERPLGQFF. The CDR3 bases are TGCAGCGTTGAACGGCCCCTAGGGCAGTTCTTC.

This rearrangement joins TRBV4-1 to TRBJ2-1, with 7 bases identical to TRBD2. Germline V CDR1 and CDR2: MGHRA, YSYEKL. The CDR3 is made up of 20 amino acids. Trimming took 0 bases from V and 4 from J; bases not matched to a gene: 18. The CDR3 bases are TGCGCCAGCAGCCAAGATCTTGTCCCTCGGAGCGGGATTGGTTACAATGAGCAGTTCTTC. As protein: CASSQDLVPRSGIGYNEQFF.

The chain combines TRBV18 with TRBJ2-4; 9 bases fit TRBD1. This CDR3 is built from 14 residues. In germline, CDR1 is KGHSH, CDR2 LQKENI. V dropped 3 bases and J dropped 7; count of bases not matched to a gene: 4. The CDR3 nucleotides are TGTGCCAGCTCACCCTCGGGACAGGGCAACATTCAGTACTTC. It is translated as CASSPSGQGNIQYF.

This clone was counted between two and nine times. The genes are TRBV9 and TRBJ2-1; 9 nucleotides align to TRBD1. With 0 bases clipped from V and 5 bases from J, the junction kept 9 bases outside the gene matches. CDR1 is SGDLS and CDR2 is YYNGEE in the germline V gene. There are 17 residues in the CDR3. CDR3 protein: CASSVGFPGQGHNEQFF. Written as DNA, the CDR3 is TGTGCCAGCAGCGTAGGCTTCCCGGGACAGGGCCACAATGAGCAGTTCTTC.

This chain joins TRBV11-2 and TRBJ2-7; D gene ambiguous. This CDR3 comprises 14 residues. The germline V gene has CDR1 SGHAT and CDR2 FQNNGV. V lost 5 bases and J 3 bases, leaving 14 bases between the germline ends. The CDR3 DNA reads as TGTGCCAGCAGCCCTCAAGGAGTTGACTACGAGCAGTACTTC. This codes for CASSPQGVDYEQYF.

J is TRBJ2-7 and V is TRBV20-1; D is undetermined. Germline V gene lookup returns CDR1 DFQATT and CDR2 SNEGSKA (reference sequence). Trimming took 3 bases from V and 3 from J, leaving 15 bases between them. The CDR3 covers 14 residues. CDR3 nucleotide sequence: TGCAGTGCTAGTCCCCGTGGCGGATACTACGAGCAGTACTTC. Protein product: CSASPRGGYYEQYF.

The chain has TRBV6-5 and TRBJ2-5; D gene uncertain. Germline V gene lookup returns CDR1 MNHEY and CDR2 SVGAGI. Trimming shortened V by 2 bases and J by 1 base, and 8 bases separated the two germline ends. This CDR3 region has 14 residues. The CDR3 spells CASSYNRIQETQYF. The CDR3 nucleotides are TGTGCCAGCAGTTACAACAGAATCCAAGAGACCCAGTACTTC.